The rows below give T cell receptor beta chains drawn from one sample of a study of shared clonotypes between healthy human individuals. Profiling relied on immunoSEQ multiplex PCR, and the TCRdb table lists in-frame clones only, not all of them. The table shows some 580,000 clones, with about 98% occurring only once. Sequencing input: naive CD8+ T cells sorted from blood. The receptors come from a man aged 30-40 years in good health. Each CDR3 is given with its conserved first and last residue.

V	J	CDR3
TRBV11-2	TRBJ2-7	CASSLDYRDEQYF
TRBV7-8	TRBJ2-3	CASSSKRGALDTQYF
TRBV11-3	TRBJ1-1	CASSLGSGTEAFF
TRBV10-3	TRBJ2-7	CAISEYRSQEQYF
TRBV30	TRBJ2-1	CAWSVQAAYSYNEQFF
TRBV2	TRBJ2-2	CASGGQSNTGELFF
TRBV6-5	TRBJ1-1	CASRRDRLNTEAFF
TRBV7-9	TRBJ2-7	CASSVGPSYEQYF
TRBV6-1	TRBJ2-5	CASSEVGGEETQYF
TRBV7-2	TRBJ2-7	CASSLVGKLLFVEQYF
TRBV6-6	TRBJ2-7	CASSYTGSPNEQYF
TRBV5-1	TRBJ1-5	CASRRDRGRENQPQHF
TRBV7-8	TRBJ2-2	CASSLGVAGTGELFF
TRBV29-1	TRBJ2-1	CSVRREGLYNEQFF
TRBV2	TRBJ2-5	CASRNRDRETQYF
TRBV29-1	TRBJ2-7	CSGTGTSGSEQYF
TRBV7-9	TRBJ2-2	CASSLEQGFSGELFF
TRBV7-7	TRBJ2-3	CASSLRGGPAGDTQYF
TRBV7-6	TRBJ2-3	CASSGGQGLLPDTQYF
TRBV28	TRBJ2-7	CASSLGQFSYEQYF
TRBV7-9	TRBJ1-2	CASSSTGPDGYTF
TRBV5-1	TRBJ2-7	CASSFGWGSYEQYF
TRBV27	TRBJ2-2	CASSLSREGGPRGELFF
TRBV7-9	TRBJ1-4	CASSTAVGPAEDNEKLFF
TRBV5-1	TRBJ2-1	CASSLESGLYNEQFF
TRBV27	TRBJ1-1	CASSLLGGAGMNTEAFF
TRBV5-4	TRBJ1-2	CASSLGDISYGYTF
TRBV6-1	TRBJ1-4	CASSENTAPGEKLFF
TRBV5-6	TRBJ1-2	CASRERTVRYGYTF
TRBV2	TRBJ1-1	CASRGGPTEAFF
TRBV28	TRBJ1-2	CASRTVSVNYGYTF
TRBV29-1	TRBJ2-5	CSVDEGEETQYF
TRBV11-2	TRBJ2-5	CASSLLVHPGETQYF
TRBV11-2	TRBJ2-5	CASSELAGVETQYF
TRBV7-9	TRBJ1-1	CASSLGSTEAFF
TRBV28	TRBJ1-2	CASSLETGGDGYTF
TRBV6-5	TRBJ1-2	CATQTGGNGYTF
TRBV7-9	TRBJ2-7	CAAGTPYEQYF
TRBV7-9	TRBJ2-7	CASSFTSGRVYEQYF
TRBV7-9	TRBJ2-2	CASSSLNTGELFF
TRBV27	TRBJ2-5	CASSTDRGAGETQYF
TRBV29-1	NA	CSVLGVVTSGRAKDNEQFF
TRBV9	TRBJ1-2	CASSVVTRQGDYGYTF
TRBV2	TRBJ2-7	CASLQGHEQYF